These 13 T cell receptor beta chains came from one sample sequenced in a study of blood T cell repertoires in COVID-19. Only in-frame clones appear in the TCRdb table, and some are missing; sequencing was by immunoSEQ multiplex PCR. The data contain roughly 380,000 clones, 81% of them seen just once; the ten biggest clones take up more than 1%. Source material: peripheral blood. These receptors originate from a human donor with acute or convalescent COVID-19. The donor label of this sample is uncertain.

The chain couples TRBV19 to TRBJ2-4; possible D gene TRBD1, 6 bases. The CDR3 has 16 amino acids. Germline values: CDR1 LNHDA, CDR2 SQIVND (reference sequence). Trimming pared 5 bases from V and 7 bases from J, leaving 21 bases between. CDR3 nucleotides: TGTGCCAGTAGTTCCGAAACCCACAGGGAACAGAACATTCAGTACTTC. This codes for CASSSETHREQNIQYF.

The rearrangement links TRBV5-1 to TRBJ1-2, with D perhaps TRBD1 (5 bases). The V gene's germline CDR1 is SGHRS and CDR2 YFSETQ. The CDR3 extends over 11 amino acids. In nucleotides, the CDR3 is TGCGAGGGGCAGGCAATAGATGGCTACACCTTC. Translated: CEGQAIDGYTF.

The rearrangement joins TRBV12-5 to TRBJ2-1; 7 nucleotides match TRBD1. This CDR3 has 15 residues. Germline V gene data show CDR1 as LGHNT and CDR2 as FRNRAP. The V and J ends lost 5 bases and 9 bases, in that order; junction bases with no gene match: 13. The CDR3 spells CASGPGQPLGVEQFF. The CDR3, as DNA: TGTGCTAGTGGTCCGGGACAGCCCCTGGGGGTTGAGCAGTTCTTC.

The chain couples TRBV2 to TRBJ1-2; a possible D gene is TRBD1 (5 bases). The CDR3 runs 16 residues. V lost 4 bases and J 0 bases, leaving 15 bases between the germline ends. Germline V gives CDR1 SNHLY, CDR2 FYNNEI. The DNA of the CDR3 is TGTGCCAGCAGTGGCACAGGAAGAGATACTAACTATGGCTACACCTTC. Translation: CASSGTGRDTNYGYTF.

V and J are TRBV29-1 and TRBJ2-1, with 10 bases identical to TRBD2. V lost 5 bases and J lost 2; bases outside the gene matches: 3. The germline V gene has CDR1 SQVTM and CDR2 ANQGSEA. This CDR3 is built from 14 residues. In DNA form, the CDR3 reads TGCAGCGTTACTCTAGCGGGAGCCTACAATGAGCAGTTCTTC. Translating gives CSVTLAGAYNEQFF.

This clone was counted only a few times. In DNA, the CDR3 is TGTGCCAGCAGCCCACAGGGGGCAATCTACTATGGCTACACCTTC. Translating it yields CASSPQGAIYYGYTF. The rearrangement links TRBV7-9 to TRBJ1-2; TRBD1 agrees at 9 bases. The CDR3 is 15 amino acids. J gave up 3 bases and V 5 bases, and 7 bases lay outside the gene matches. CDR1 is SEHNR, CDR2 FQNEAQ, per germline (reference sequence).

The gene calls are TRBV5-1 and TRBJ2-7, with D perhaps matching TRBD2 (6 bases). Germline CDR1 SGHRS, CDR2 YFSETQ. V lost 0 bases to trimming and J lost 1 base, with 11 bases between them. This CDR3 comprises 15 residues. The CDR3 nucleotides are TGCGCCAGCAGCTTGGGTAGGGGAGGTTCCTACGAGCAGTACTTC. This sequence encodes CASSLGRGGSYEQYF.

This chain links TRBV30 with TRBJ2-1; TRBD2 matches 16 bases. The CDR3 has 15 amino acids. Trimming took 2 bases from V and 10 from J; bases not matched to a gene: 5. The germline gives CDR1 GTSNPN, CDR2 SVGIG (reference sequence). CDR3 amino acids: CAWSPPGLAGGEQFF. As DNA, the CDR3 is TGTGCCTGGAGTCCCCCGGGACTAGCGGGGGGGGAGCAGTTCTTC.

This CDR3 reads CASSLEEDADTQYF. As DNA, the CDR3 is TGCGCCAGCAGCTTGGAGGAGGATGCAGATACGCAGTATTTT. This chain joins TRBV5-1 and TRBJ2-3; TRBD2 might be the D (5 bases). The CDR3 is 14 residues long. Trimming took 0 bases from V and 4 from J, leaving 9 bases between them. Looked up from germline, CDR1 is SGHRS and CDR2 is YFSETQ. The complete variable domain, with remaining parts taken from reference TRBV5-1 and TRBJ2-3, reads KAGVTQTPRYLIKTRGQQVTLSCSPISGHRSVSWYQQTPGQGLQFLFEYFSETQRNKGNFPGRFSGRQFSNSRSEMNVSTLELGDSALYLCASSLEEDADTQYFGPGTRLTVL.

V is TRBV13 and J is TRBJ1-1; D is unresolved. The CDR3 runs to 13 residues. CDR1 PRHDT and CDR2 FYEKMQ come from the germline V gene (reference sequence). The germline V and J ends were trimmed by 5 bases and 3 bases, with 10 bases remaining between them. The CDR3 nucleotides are TGTGCCAGCAGCCCCCCCGGGGACACTGAAGCTTTCTTT. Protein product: CASSPPGDTEAFF.

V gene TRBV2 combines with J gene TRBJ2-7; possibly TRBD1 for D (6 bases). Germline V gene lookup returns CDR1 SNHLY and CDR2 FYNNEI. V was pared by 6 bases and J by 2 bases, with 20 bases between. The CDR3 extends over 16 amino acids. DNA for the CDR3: TGTGCCAGCAGGAGGGTTTGGCAGGGGTCCACCTACGAGCAGTACTTC. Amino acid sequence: CASRRVWQGSTYEQYF.

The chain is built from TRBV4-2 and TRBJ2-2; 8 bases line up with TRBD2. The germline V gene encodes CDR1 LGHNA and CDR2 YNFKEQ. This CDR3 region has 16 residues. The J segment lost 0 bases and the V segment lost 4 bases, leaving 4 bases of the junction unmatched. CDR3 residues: CASSPPGLANTGELFF. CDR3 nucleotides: TGTGCCAGCAGCCCACCGGGACTAGCGAACACCGGGGAGCTGTTTTTT.

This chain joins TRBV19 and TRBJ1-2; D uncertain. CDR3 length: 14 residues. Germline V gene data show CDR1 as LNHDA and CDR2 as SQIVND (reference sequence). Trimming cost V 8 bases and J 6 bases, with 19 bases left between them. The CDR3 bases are TGTGCCAGTCGGAGCTCCTGGGAGGCCCATGGCTACACCTTC. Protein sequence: CASRSSWEAHGYTF. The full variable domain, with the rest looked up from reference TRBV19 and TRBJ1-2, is DGGITQSPKYLFRKEGQNVTLSCEQNLNHDAMYWYRQDPGQGLRLIYYSQIVNDFQKGDIAEGYSVSREKKESFPLTVTSAQKNPTAFYLCASRSSWEAHGYTFGSGTRLTVV.